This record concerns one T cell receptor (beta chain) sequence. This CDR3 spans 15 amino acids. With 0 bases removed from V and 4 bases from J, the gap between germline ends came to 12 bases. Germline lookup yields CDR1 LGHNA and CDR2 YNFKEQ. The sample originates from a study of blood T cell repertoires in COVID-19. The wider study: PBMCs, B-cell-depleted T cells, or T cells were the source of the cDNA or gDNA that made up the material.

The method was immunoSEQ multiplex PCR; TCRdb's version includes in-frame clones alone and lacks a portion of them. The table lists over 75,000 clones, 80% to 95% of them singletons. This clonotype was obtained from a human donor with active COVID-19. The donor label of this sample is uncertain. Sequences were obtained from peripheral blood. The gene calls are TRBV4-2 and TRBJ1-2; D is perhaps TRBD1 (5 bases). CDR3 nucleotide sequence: TGTGCCAGCAGCCAAGATATGGGGGGAGGCTATGGCTACACCTTC. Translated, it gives CASSQDMGGGYGYTF.